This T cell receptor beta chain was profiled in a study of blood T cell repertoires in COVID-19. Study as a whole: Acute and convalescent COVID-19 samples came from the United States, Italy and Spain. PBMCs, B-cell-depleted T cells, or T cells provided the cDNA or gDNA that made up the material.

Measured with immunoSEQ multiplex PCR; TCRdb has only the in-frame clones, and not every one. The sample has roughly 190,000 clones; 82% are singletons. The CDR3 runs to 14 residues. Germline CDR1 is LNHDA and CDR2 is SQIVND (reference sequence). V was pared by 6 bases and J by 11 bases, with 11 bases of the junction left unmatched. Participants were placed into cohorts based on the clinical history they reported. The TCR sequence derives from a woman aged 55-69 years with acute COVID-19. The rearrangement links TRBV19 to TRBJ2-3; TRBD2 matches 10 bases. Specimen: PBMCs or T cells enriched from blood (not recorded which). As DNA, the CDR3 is TGTGCCAGTAGCCCTAGCGGGGGCGCCGGTGGGCAGTATTTT. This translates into CASSPSGGAGGQYF. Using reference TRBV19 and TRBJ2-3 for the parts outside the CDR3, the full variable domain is DGGITQSPKYLFRKEGQNVTLSCEQNLNHDAMYWYRQDPGQGLRLIYYSQIVNDFQKGDIAEGYSVSREKKESFPLTVTSAQKNPTAFYLCASSPSGGAGGQYFGPGTRLTVL.